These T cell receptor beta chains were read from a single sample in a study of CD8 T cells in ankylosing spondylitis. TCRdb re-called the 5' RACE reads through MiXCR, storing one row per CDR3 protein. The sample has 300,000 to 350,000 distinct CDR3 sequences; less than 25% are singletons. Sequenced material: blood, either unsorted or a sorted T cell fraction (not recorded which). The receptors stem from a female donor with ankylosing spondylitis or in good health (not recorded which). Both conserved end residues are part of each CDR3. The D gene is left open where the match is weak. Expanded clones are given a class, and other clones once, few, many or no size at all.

CDR3 DNA: TGCAGTGCTAGACTGGGCGGTAGTCCCCTCGGGGGTACGCAGTATTTT; CDR3 protein: CSARLGGSPLGGTQYF; clone size: .; D gene: .; V gene: TRBV20-1; J gene: TRBJ2-3
CDR3 DNA: TGTGCCAGCAGTGAGTATAGCAATCAGCCCCAGCATTTT; CDR3 protein: CASSEYSNQPQHF; clone size: .; D gene: .; V gene: TRBV6-1; J gene: TRBJ1-5
CDR3 DNA: TGTGCCAGCAGCTGGGAGCTAGCGGGGGTCTCCTACAATGAGCAGTTCTTC; CDR3 protein: CASSWELAGVSYNEQFF; clone size: few; D gene: TRBD2; V gene: TRBV5-5; J gene: TRBJ2-1
CDR3 DNA: TGCAGTGCTAGTAAGGAAGAGACCCAGTACTTC; CDR3 protein: CSASKEETQYF; clone size: many; D gene: .; V gene: TRBV20-1; J gene: TRBJ2-5
CDR3 DNA: TGTGCCATCACAGGGGGGAACACAGATACGCAGTATTTT; CDR3 protein: CAITGGNTDTQYF; clone size: .; D gene: .; V gene: TRBV10-3; J gene: TRBJ2-3
CDR3 DNA: TGTGCCAGCAGCGCTCCAGGACAGGGGGCAGTCGGGGAGCTGTTTTTT; CDR3 protein: CASSAPGQGAVGELFF; clone size: many; D gene: TRBD1; V gene: TRBV9; J gene: TRBJ2-2
CDR3 DNA: TGTGCCACCAGCAGAGACCGAGCGGGAGGCTATGAGCAGTTCTTC; CDR3 protein: CATSRDRAGGYEQFF; clone size: few; D gene: TRBD2; V gene: TRBV15; J gene: TRBJ2-1
CDR3 DNA: TGTGCCAGCAGTTTGGCCGGGCCGACAGGGAATGCTGAGACCCAGTACTTC; CDR3 protein: CASSLAGPTGNAETQYF; clone size: many; D gene: TRBD1; V gene: TRBV12-3/TRBV12-4; J gene: TRBJ2-5
CDR3 DNA: TGTGCCAGCAGCCAAAGGAGACAGGGGGCTTTTAGAGATACGCAGTATTTT; CDR3 protein: CASSQRRQGAFRDTQYF; clone size: .; D gene: TRBD1; V gene: TRBV6-1; J gene: TRBJ2-3
CDR3 DNA: TGTGCCAGCAGTTTTAGACAGGGGGTCGATGGCTACACCTTC; CDR3 protein: CASSFRQGVDGYTF; clone size: few; D gene: TRBD1; V gene: TRBV12-3/TRBV12-4; J gene: TRBJ1-2
CDR3 DNA: TGTGCCAGCAGAAACCCCGGACAGGGGATGGAGACCGGGGAGCTGTTTTTT; CDR3 protein: CASRNPGQGMETGELFF; clone size: .; D gene: TRBD1; V gene: TRBV7-8; J gene: TRBJ2-2
CDR3 DNA: TGTGCCAGCAGCGTAGATCCGGGAGCAGATACGCAGTATTTT; CDR3 protein: CASSVDPGADTQYF; clone size: .; D gene: .; V gene: TRBV9; J gene: TRBJ2-3
CDR3 DNA: TGTGCCAGCACTCCTCCCGGGGATAACTATGGCTACACCTTC; CDR3 protein: CASTPPGDNYGYTF; clone size: .; D gene: .; V gene: TRBV12-3/TRBV12-4; J gene: TRBJ1-2
CDR3 DNA: TGTGCCAGCAGTTACGGAATCACTGAAGCTTTCTTT; CDR3 protein: CASSYGITEAFF; clone size: few; D gene: .; V gene: TRBV12-3/TRBV12-4; J gene: TRBJ1-1
CDR3 DNA: TGCAGTGCTAGAGGAGGCAGGGACGTGACCCAGTACTTC; CDR3 protein: CSARGGRDVTQYF; clone size: many; D gene: .; V gene: TRBV20-1; J gene: TRBJ2-5
CDR3 DNA: TGCGCCAGCAGCCTGGCAGTAGCGGGAGGAGTCGTTGGGTACGAGCAGTACTTC; CDR3 protein: CASSLAVAGGVVGYEQYF; clone size: .; D gene: TRBD2; V gene: TRBV4-1; J gene: TRBJ2-7
CDR3 DNA: TGTGCCATCAGCGTTAAGCCAGGGTCGGATGGCAATCAGCCCCAGCATTTT; CDR3 protein: CAISVKPGSDGNQPQHF; clone size: .; D gene: .; V gene: TRBV10-3; J gene: TRBJ1-5
CDR3 DNA: TGCGCCAGCAGCAGGGAGGGGAACGGAAACACCATATATTTT; CDR3 protein: CASSREGNGNTIYF; clone size: .; D gene: .; V gene: TRBV5-1; J gene: TRBJ1-3
CDR3 DNA: TGTGCCAGCAGTTACCGGCCCCCCGGGGAGCGCACAGATACGCAGTATTTT; CDR3 protein: CASSYRPPGERTDTQYF; clone size: .; D gene: .; V gene: TRBV6-5; J gene: TRBJ2-3
CDR3 DNA: TGCGCCAGCAGGTATCGGAACGAGCAGTACTTC; CDR3 protein: CASRYRNEQYF; clone size: .; D gene: .; V gene: TRBV5-1; J gene: TRBJ2-7
CDR3 DNA: TGTGCCAGCAGCCAACGGACAGGGATAAACACCGGGGAGCTGTTTTTT; CDR3 protein: CASSQRTGINTGELFF; clone size: .; D gene: TRBD1; V gene: TRBV7-2; J gene: TRBJ2-2